The 25 T cell receptor beta chains given below trace back to one sample, sequenced in a study of T cell responses to AZD1222 COVID-19 vaccine (TCRdb year 2021). The meaning of the sample's time point label: about 28 days (+/-7) after the second vaccine dose. Library preparation was by the immunoSEQ multiplex PCR assay. The source is immuneACCESS, and TCRdb retained only in-frame sequences with V and J called. Part of the clones is not carried over; for the studies checked, unresolved V genes explain less than half of this, and the remainder is unexplained. For this sample the table gives some 200,000 clones, of which 80% to 95% were detected only once. The ten largest clones represent around 3.6% of the sample. The specimen comprised peripheral blood, sampled 28 days after the second AZD1222 dose. Source of these receptors: an adult who received the AZD1222 COVID-19 vaccine.

In DNA form, the CDR3 reads TGTGCCAGCAGCTTACTAGCATCAGATACGCAGTATTTT. Translated: CASSLLASDTQYF. The chain links TRBV5-5 to TRBJ2-3, with a tentative D call TRBD2 (6 bases). The V gene's germline CDR1 is SGHKS and CDR2 YYEKEE (reference sequence). The CDR3 consists of 13 residues. Between the trimmed V and J ends, which lost 2 bases and 4 bases, there was a span of 8 bases. The whole variable domain, filled in from reference TRBV5-5 and TRBJ2-3, reads DAGVTQSPTHLIKTRGQQVTLRCSPISGHKSVSWYQQVLGQGPQFIFQYYEKEERGRGNFPDRFSARQFPNYSSELNVNALLLGDSALYLCASSLLASDTQYFGPGTRLTVL.

The chain's CDR3 is CASSEKETQYF. DNA of the CDR3: TGTGCCAGCAGTGAGAAAGAGACCCAGTACTTC. The chain links TRBV6-1 to TRBJ2-5; unclear D gene. This CDR3 is built from 11 residues. Germline V gene sequence: CDR1 MNHNS, CDR2 SASEGT. Trimming stripped 3 bases from V and 3 bases from J, with 2 bases between.

This chain connects TRBV6-5 to TRBJ2-7; D remains ambiguous. Looked up from germline, CDR1 is MNHEY and CDR2 is SVGAGI. V shed 2 bases and J shed 4 bases, with 12 bases lying between them. The CDR3 length is 14 residues. CDR3 amino acids: CASSYAYLGYEQYF. The CDR3 region has the DNA TGTGCCAGCAGTTACGCCTACCTAGGGTACGAGCAGTACTTC.

The chain is built from TRBV18 and TRBJ1-1, with no clear D. Germline V gene lookup returns CDR1 KGHSH and CDR2 LQKENI. CDR3 length: 13 residues. V lost 6 bases to trimming and J lost 2 bases, with 10 bases between them. This chain's CDR3 is CASSVAINTEAFF. CDR3 nucleotides: TGTGCCAGCTCGGTGGCAATCAACACTGAAGCTTTCTTT.

CDR3 residues: CASAGGRLSTDTQYF. DNA of the CDR3: TGTGCCAGTGCCGGGGGACGCCTTAGCACAGATACGCAGTATTTT. The genes are TRBV19 and TRBJ2-3, with D maybe TRBD2 (6 bases). CDR1 and CDR2 (germline): LNHDA, SQIVND (reference sequence). This CDR3 has 15 amino acids. Trimming removed 8 bases at V and 0 bases at J, with 15 bases between.

This clone was counted once. The chain recombines TRBV28 with TRBJ1-2; D is ambiguous. Between the trimmed V and J ends, which lost 1 base and 0 bases, there was a span of 9 bases. The CDR3 runs 15 residues. Germline-derived CDR1 and CDR2 are MDHEN and SYDVKM. CDR3 sequence: CASSLSTPANYGYTF. CDR3 DNA sequence: TGTGCCAGCAGTTTATCGACGCCAGCTAACTATGGCTACACCTTC.

The chain combines TRBV28 with TRBJ2-7; TRBD2 matches 10 bases. Losses at the gene ends were 5 bases for V and 4 bases for J; bases not matched to a gene: 5. CDR3 size: 14 residues. The germline V gene encodes CDR1 MDHEN and CDR2 SYDVKM. The CDR3 region is CASSLLAGEYEQYF. CDR3 DNA sequence: TGTGCCAGCAGTCTTCTAGCGGGAGAGTACGAGCAGTACTTC.

The chain couples TRBV28 to TRBJ1-5; D call uncertain. CDR1 MDHEN and CDR2 SYDVKM come from the germline V gene. Trimming shortened V by 2 bases and J by 4 bases, and 15 bases separated the two germline ends. The CDR3 is 16 amino acids. The CDR3: CASSLITAGQNQPQHF. The CDR3 DNA reads TGTGCCAGCAGTTTAATAACGGCAGGTCAGAATCAGCCCCAGCATTTT.

The V call is TRBV5-5, the J call TRBJ2-2; D may be TRBD1 or TRBD2 (5 bases each). Germline V gene lookup returns CDR1 SGHKS and CDR2 YYEKEE (reference sequence). Trimming cost V 3 bases and J 3 bases, with 9 bases left between them. The CDR3 spans 14 residues. The CDR3 sequence: CASSSRGYTGELFF. CDR3 coding DNA: TGTGCCAGCAGCTCCCGGGGCTACACCGGGGAGCTGTTTTTT.

V gene TRBV5-4 combines with J gene TRBJ2-2; possibly TRBD2 for D (6 bases). The CDR3 runs 16 residues. Germline V gene lookup returns CDR1 SGHNT and CDR2 YYREEE (reference sequence). Trimming removed 3 bases at V and 1 base at J, with 13 bases between. CDR3 sequence (DNA): TGTGCCAGCAGCTCCGGCGGGACTGGGAACACCGGGGAGCTGTTTTTT. Its translation is CASSSGGTGNTGELFF.

The chain recombines TRBV19 with TRBJ2-7; 7 positions match TRBD2. The V gene's germline CDR1 is LNHDA and CDR2 SQIVND (reference sequence). CDR3 length: 12 residues. The V gene end was trimmed by 6 bases and the J gene end by 5 bases; junction bases not matched to a gene: 4. In nucleotides, the CDR3 is TGTGCCAGTAGCGGGGGGAGGGACGAGCAGTACTTC. Translated, it gives CASSGGRDEQYF.

The chain joins TRBV18 to TRBJ1-5; D remains unclear. Trimming left V 6 bases short and J 4 bases short, with 10 bases between. This CDR3 contains 13 residues. The germline V gene encodes CDR1 KGHSH and CDR2 LQKENI. CDR3 DNA sequence: TGTGCCAGCTCCGGATCGGGGAATCAGCCCCAGCATTTT. Translated: CASSGSGNQPQHF.

The V and J genes are TRBV9 and TRBJ2-7; 7 nucleotides align to TRBD1. This CDR3 comprises 13 residues. With 3 bases clipped from V and 2 bases from J, the junction kept 2 bases outside the gene matches. Germline V lookup: CDR1 SGDLS, CDR2 YYNGEE. The CDR3 region is CASSDTGAYEQYF. The DNA of the CDR3 is TGTGCCAGCAGCGATACAGGGGCCTACGAGCAGTACTTC.

The V call is TRBV28, the J call TRBJ1-2; no definite D call. Between the trimmed V and J ends, which lost 2 bases and 4 bases, there was a span of 17 bases. Germline V lookup: CDR1 MDHEN, CDR2 SYDVKM. The length of the CDR3 is 16 residues. DNA of the CDR3: TGTGCCAGCAGTTTAGGGTCACCACCAGGTTCCTATGGCTACACCTTC. It specifies CASSLGSPPGSYGYTF.

This chain joins TRBV7-9 and TRBJ2-1; 8 positions agree with TRBD2. Losses at the gene ends were 2 bases for V and 9 bases for J; bases not matched to a gene: 6. CDR3 length: 14 residues. Germline CDR1 is SEHNR and CDR2 is FQNEAQ (reference sequence). The CDR3 DNA sequence: TGTGCCAGCAGCTTAACGGGACTAGTATTTGAGCAGTTCTTC. It codes for CASSLTGLVFEQFF.

The V gene is TRBV6-1, the J gene TRBJ2-7, with no clear D. This CDR3 region has 15 residues. V gave up 0 bases and J gave up 1 base, with 10 bases separating them. Germline lookup yields CDR1 MNHNS and CDR2 SASEGT. The CDR3 region is CASSEARKGSYEQYF. In nucleotides, the CDR3 is TGTGCCAGCAGTGAAGCGCGCAAGGGTTCCTACGAGCAGTACTTC.

The chain is built from TRBV6-6 and TRBJ1-5; D not certain. Between the trimmed V and J ends, which lost 2 bases and 0 bases, there was a span of 8 bases. The germline V gene has CDR1 MNHNY and CDR2 SVGAGI (reference sequence). This CDR3 spans 15 amino acids. CDR3: CASSYKLDSNQPQHF. CDR3 sequence (DNA): TGTGCCAGCAGTTACAAACTAGATAGCAATCAGCCCCAGCATTTT.

The rearrangement joins TRBV2 to TRBJ2-1; 9 bases are a match to TRBD1. J lost 12 bases, V lost 7 bases, and 7 bases had no gene match. In germline, CDR1 is SNHLY, CDR2 FYNNEI. The CDR3 runs to 12 residues. The CDR3 loop reads CASIPSDRGQFF. The CDR3, as DNA: TGTGCCAGCATTCCATCGGACAGGGGGCAGTTCTTC. Variable domain in full (rest from reference TRBV2 and TRBJ2-1): EPEVTQTPSHQVTQMGQEVILRCVPISNHLYFYWYRQILGQKVEFLVSFYNNEISEKSEIFDDQFSVERPDGSNFTLKIRSTKLEDSAMYFCASIPSDRGQFFGPGTRLTVL.

This clone was found once. The V call is TRBV5-6, the J call TRBJ1-5; TRBD1 is a possible D gene (6 bases). The germline CDR1 and CDR2 sequences are SGHDT and YYEEEE. The length of the CDR3 is 16 residues. V lost 2 bases, J lost 1 base, and 13 bases lay in between. The CDR3, as DNA: TGTGCCAGCAGCTTCCGGGCAGGGGTGAGCAATCAGCCCCAGCATTTT. This translates into CASSFRAGVSNQPQHF.

In its sample, this clone was seen once. This sequence joins TRBV7-9 and TRBJ1-1; D remains unclear. This CDR3 comprises 11 residues. The V gene's germline CDR1 is SEHNR and CDR2 FQNEAQ (reference sequence). With 10 bases removed from V and 2 bases from J, the gap between germline ends came to 8 bases. The CDR3 reads CAIGDNTEAFF. Written as DNA, the CDR3 is TGTGCCATCGGGGATAACACTGAAGCTTTCTTT.

J is TRBJ1-2 and V is TRBV30, with a tentative D call TRBD1 (5 bases). The CDR3 consists of 14 residues. The germline V and J ends were trimmed by 3 bases and 1 base, with 12 bases remaining between them. In germline, CDR1 is GTSNPN, CDR2 SVGIG (reference sequence). This CDR3 is CAWRLGTRNYGYTF. The DNA of the CDR3 is TGTGCCTGGAGATTAGGGACTCGTAACTATGGCTACACCTTC.

The chain links TRBV4-3 to TRBJ2-3; D is perhaps TRBD2 (5 bases). The CDR3 loop spans 15 amino acids. Looked up from germline, CDR1 is LGHNA and CDR2 is YSLEER. Trimming left V 2 bases short and J 6 bases short, with 15 bases between. CDR3 residues: CASSQTATNKDTQYF. The CDR3 DNA sequence: TGCGCCAGCAGCCAAACGGCGACTAACAAGGATACGCAGTATTTT.

DNA of the CDR3: TGCGCCAGCAGCCAAGCAGGAACCGGGACAGGGAATCGCGAGCAGTACTTC. Its translation: CASSQAGTGTGNREQYF. The V and J genes are TRBV4-1 and TRBJ2-7, with TRBD1 matching 9 bases. With V trimmed by 1 base and J by 6 bases, 13 bases remained unmatched. Germline V CDR1 and CDR2: MGHRA, YSYEKL. This CDR3 spans 17 amino acids.

The V gene is TRBV5-4, the J gene TRBJ1-1, with TRBD1 as a possible D gene (6 bases). Per the germline V gene, CDR1 is SGHNT and CDR2 is YYREEE (reference sequence). The CDR3 has 14 residues. The germline V and J ends were trimmed by 4 bases and 1 base, with 11 bases remaining between them. CDR3 coding DNA: TGTGCCAGCAGCGGAGGGGGGAAGAACACTGAAGCTTTCTTT. This sequence encodes CASSGGGKNTEAFF.

The chain employs TRBV6-5 and TRBJ1-1; D gene unclear. The V gene lost 0 bases and the J gene lost 3 bases, with 8 bases spanning the gap. The germline V gene encodes CDR1 MNHEY and CDR2 SVGAGI. This CDR3 has 14 amino acids. The CDR3, as DNA: TGTGCCAGCAGTTACTCGTTGAGGTACACTGAAGCTTTCTTT. Translating gives CASSYSLRYTEAFF.